The following is a T cell receptor (beta chain) sequence with its context. Noted treatment: over 15 received Ad26.COV2.S at low or high dose, single or two shots; several received placebo; per-sample allocation not given. Collection of the samples took place on day 63 after the first injection of vaccine or placebo. TCRdb's copy holds only in-frame clones and misses some; the assay was immunoSEQ multiplex PCR. In the table there are over 400,000 clones, 80% to 95% of which are singletons. The data were obtained in a study of Ad26.COV2.S vaccination and SARS-CoV-2 variants. The junction had 4 bases not matched to a gene; V was cut back by 4 bases and J by 4 bases. The germline V gene has CDR1 LNHDA and CDR2 SQIVND (reference sequence). This CDR3 contains 14 residues.

The clonotype originates from a person aged 18-60 years who received the Ad26.COV2.S COVID-19 vaccine or a placebo. This material consisted of peripheral blood, taken in a trial of Ad26.COV2.S vaccine versus placebo. The gene calls are TRBV19 and TRBJ1-2; 9 bases map to TRBD1. The CDR3 loop reads CASSTGQGIYGYTF. CDR3 nucleotide sequence: TGTGCCAGTAGTACAGGACAGGGGATCTATGGCTACACCTTC. The whole variable domain, remainder taken from reference TRBV19 and TRBJ1-2, is DGGITQSPKYLFRKEGQNVTLSCEQNLNHDAMYWYRQDPGQGLRLIYYSQIVNDFQKGDIAEGYSVSREKKESFPLTVTSAQKNPTAFYLCASSTGQGIYGYTFGSGTRLTVV.